The entry below gives a single T cell receptor (beta chain) sequence along with its context. The antigen this receptor binds is unknown. Per-base qualities were not stored, and no clone one base away is much larger. This sample is part of a study of blood T cell repertoires in COVID-19 (TCRdb year 2020). Background on the whole study: Collaborator samples came from the United States, Italy and Spain and covered acute and convalescent phases of COVID-19. The prospective study material was composed of cDNA or gDNA derived from T cells, B-cell-depleted T cells, or PBMCs. Subjects who had been exposed to COVID-19, were actively infected with it, or had recovered from it provided the deeply sampled blood TCRbeta repertoires that made up the dataset. The repertoires were released in a freely available public database meant as a resource for research on the immune response to SARS-CoV-2. The samples were drawn from two sources: the first 160 participants of the ongoing ImmuneRACE study, and over 1,000 subjects contributed by 6 global collaborators. A de-identified subject ID, COVID-19 status, age in years and sex were almost always included in the sample metadata. HLA class I and class II types, where available, came from metadata supplied by the sample provider rather than from assay-based typing.

TCRbeta CDR3 regions were amplified from genomic DNA by means of the immunoSEQ Assay, a bias-controlled multiplex PCR. In the source study's methods: The number of nucleated cells in each sample was estimated from the amplification of reference gene primers within the assay. To quantify the absolute abundance of each unique TCRbeta CDR3 rearrangement, sequence reads were collapsed and filtered. For each sample, productive Simpson clonality was calculated by taking the square root of Simpson's diversity index across productive rearrangements. Sourced from immuneACCESS, this table was stored by TCRdb with only in-frame sequences that have V and J called. A share of the clones is absent; for the studies checked, an unresolved V gene accounts for under half, and the remainder has no known explanation. That table supplies the V and J calls and clone size; D and trimming were determined from the DNA. Across this sample there are about 100,000 clones, with about 90% seen only once. The ten most abundant clones make up 7% to 9.5% of the sample.

The CDR3 starts with the cysteine, ends with the phenylalanine, and has 15 residues. Here the CDR3 DNA is all that survives: 45 bases in frame from base 1. CDR1 and CDR2, looked up from the germline V gene, are SGHTA and FQGNSA. V is shortened by 5 bases, J by 0 bases, and the region joining them spans 10 bases. Each collaborating institution followed its own protocols to collect whole blood in K2EDTA tubes. For TCRbeta analysis, collaborators shipped samples in one of three forms: frozen whole blood, isolated PBMCs, or DNA extracted from either of those sample types. The investigation overall reported the following: The quantity of clinical and demographic metadata differed by source and by participant and was supplied without curation.

The chain couples TRBV7-2 to TRBJ1-4; the best D guess is TRBD1, with 5 bases matching. The TCR originated in a young man in a cohort sampled during active COVID-19. Source material: peripheral blood. This receptor has the CDR3 CASSQTGPTNEKLFF. At the DNA level, the sequence is TGTGCCAGCAGCCAAACAGGCCCAACTAATGAAAAACTGTTTTTT.